This T cell receptor beta chain was observed in a study of blood T cell repertoires in COVID-19. About the study: From the United States, Italy and Spain came samples of acute and convalescent COVID-19. In each case, the material was cDNA or gDNA derived from T cells, B-cell-depleted T cells, or PBMCs.

Original handling: Reference gene primer amplification yielded estimated nucleated cell counts. Method: immunoSEQ multiplex PCR; TCRdb's copy keeps in-frame clones and lacks some. V and J calls and clone size are given by that table; D and trimming were obtained from the DNA. This sample carries roughly 200,000 clones, 84% of them seen once, and the ten largest clones take 15% to 20%. Trimming left V 0 bases short and J 8 bases short, with 16 bases between. CDR3 length equals 15 residues. Looked up from germline, CDR1 is MNHEY and CDR2 is SVGEGT. This chain uses TRBV6-2 or TRBV6-3 with TRBJ1-2; D not certain. The sample consisted of peripheral blood. The receptor was isolated from a woman over 75 with active or convalescent COVID-19. The CDR3 nucleotides read TGTGCCAGCAGTTACTCCAGCGCCGAGCCTTGGGGCTACACCTTC. Its protein product is CASSYSSAEPWGYTF.